The clone carrying this T cell receptor beta chain was observed a few times. This entry is derived from a study of T cell responses to AZD1222 COVID-19 vaccine. This CDR3 contains 15 residues. The V and J ends lost 4 bases and 3 bases respectively, with 11 bases between them. From germline, CDR1 is SGDLS and CDR2 YYNGEE. Only in-frame clones appear in the TCRdb table, and some are missing; sequencing was by immunoSEQ multiplex PCR. The data contain around 83,000 clones, around nine tenths of them seen just once; the ten biggest clones take up about 5%. This specimen consisted of peripheral blood, obtained 28 days after the second AZD1222 dose. This chain uses TRBV9 with TRBJ2-6; the D is unclear. The origin of this receptor is an adult who received the AZD1222 COVID-19 vaccine. In DNA form, the CDR3 reads TGTGCCAGCAGCCCCCAGACGAGTGGGGCCAACGTCCTGACTTTC. It specifies CASSPQTSGANVLTF.